The T cell receptor (beta chain) described here comes from a study of tumor and adjacent non-tumor tissue in lung cancer. Study results and limitations: In normal lung, the top 100 clones were significantly more dominant than in tumor.

Of note for this clonotype: Its antigen is not known.

The template was RNA from unsorted bulk tissue. TCRbeta libraries were built with three rounds of nested PCR, modified from ARM-PCR. Each CDR3 protein gets one entry after TCRdb re-called the multiplex PCR reads with MiXCR. Of approximately 120,000 distinct CDR3 sequences in the sample, roughly 67% are singletons; the top ten hold roughly 13%. Trimming stripped 9 bases from V and 6 bases from J, with 15 bases between. The CDR3 covers 13 residues. The chain is built from TRBV12-3 or TRBV12-4 and TRBJ2-1; the D gene could be TRBD1 or TRBD2 (5 bases each). This clonotype was sampled from a man aged 30-40 years with non-small cell lung cancer. Sequencing used lung tumor tissue. The CDR3 region has the DNA TGTGCCAGTCTTCAAGAGGGGTGCAATGAGCAGTTCTTC. This encodes CASLQEGCNEQFF.